Listed below are T cell receptor beta chains from one sample, sequenced in a study of cytomegalovirus exposure and HLA in healthy donors. Sequencing used immunoSEQ multiplex PCR; TCRdb keeps in-frame clones, though not all of them. The sample comprises just over 150,000 clones, around 80% of which are singletons, and 5% to 7% rests with the top ten. The sequencing sample was made of PBMCs. The receptors stem from a man in his forties or fifties in good health and CMV-seropositive. Both conserved end residues are part of each CDR3. Fields, in order: CDR3 length, J gene, clone size, V gene, CDR3 protein. Where a row states a size, it is once, few, many or the class of an expanded clone; other rows omit it.

14 TRBJ1-1 . TRBV2 CASRTGSSDTEAFF
15 TRBJ2-1 . TRBV19 CASSIDFRGWNEQFF
13 TRBJ1-1 few TRBV5-1 CASSFGTGAEAFF
16 TRBJ1-2 . TRBV29-1 CSVYGRKGTVNYGYTF
11 TRBJ2-3 . TRBV2 CASSPGTRKYF
16 TRBJ2-1 . TRBV7-3 CASSLLPGQGHNEQFF
14 TRBJ2-3 . TRBV5-1 CASTSTGRRDTQYF
14 TRBJ2-1 . TRBV6-4 CASKLGQGTNEQFF
13 TRBJ2-7 . TRBV18 CASSPAPEYEQYF
14 TRBJ1-1 . TRBV5-4 CASSLTRDPSEAFF
15 TRBJ2-1 . TRBV5-6 CASSVPWTSGNEQFF
14 TRBJ1-2 . TRBV5-4 CASSLGTGGYGYTF
16 TRBJ2-2 . TRBV18 CASSPGLAGVTGELFF
15 TRBJ2-3 . TRBV27 CASYSMGAGTDTQYF